The clone carrying this T cell receptor (beta chain) came up a few times. What it binds is not known. The sample comes from a study of T cell repertoires in cytomegalovirus infection. TCRdb used MiXCR to reprocess the reads, holding one entry per CDR3 protein. The sample shows about 85,000 distinct CDR3 sequences, more than 40% of them seen only once. V was trimmed by 6 bases and J by 3 bases, leaving 8 bases between them. CDR1 is SGHNT and CDR2 is YENEEA in the germline V gene. This CDR3 contains 12 residues. The input for sequencing was CD8+ T cells from cultured PBMCs, taken from culture after CMV antigen stimulation. This TCR was recovered from a human donor in good health (CMV status not recorded). Some clones in this sample may be carry-over from other donors' samples. The chain has TRBV11-3 and TRBJ1-1, with unresolved D. CDR3 sequence reads: CASSYGDTEAFF. Written as DNA, the CDR3 is TGTGCCAGCAGTTACGGGGACACTGAAGCTTTCTTT.